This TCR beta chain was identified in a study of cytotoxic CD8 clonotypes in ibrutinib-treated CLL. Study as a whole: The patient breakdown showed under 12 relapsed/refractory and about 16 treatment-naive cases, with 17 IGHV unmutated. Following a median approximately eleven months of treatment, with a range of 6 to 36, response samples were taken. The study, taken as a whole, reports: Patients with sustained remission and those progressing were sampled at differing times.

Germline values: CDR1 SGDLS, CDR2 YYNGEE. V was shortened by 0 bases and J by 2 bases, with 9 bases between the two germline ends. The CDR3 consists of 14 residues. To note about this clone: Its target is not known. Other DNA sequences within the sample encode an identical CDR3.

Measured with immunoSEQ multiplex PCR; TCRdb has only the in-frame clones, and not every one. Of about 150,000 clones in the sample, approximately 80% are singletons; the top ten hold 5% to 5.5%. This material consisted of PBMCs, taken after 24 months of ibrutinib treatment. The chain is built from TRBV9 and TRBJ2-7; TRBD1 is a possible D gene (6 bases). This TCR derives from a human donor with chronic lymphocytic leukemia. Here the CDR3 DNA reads TGTGCCAGCAGCGTAGACCAGGGGCCCTACGAGCAGTACTTC. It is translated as CASSVDQGPYEQYF.